This T cell receptor (beta chain) stems from a study of blood T cell repertoires in COVID-19. Whole-study context: Collection of acute and convalescent COVID-19 samples took place in the United States, Italy and Spain. Nucleic acid was either cDNA or gDNA, and it came from T cells, B-cell-depleted T cells, or PBMCs.

Trimming removed 9 bases at V and 0 bases at J, with 14 bases between. The CDR3 is 14 residues long. Germline V gives CDR1 MNHEY, CDR2 SVGAGI. Source study methods: Scientists estimated how many nucleated cells there were by amplifying reference gene primers. Libraries were prepared by immunoSEQ multiplex PCR; TCRdb keeps only in-frame clonotypes and omits some of them. Clonal size and the V and J genes are those of that table, whereas D and trimming came from the DNA. The profile shows 110,000 to 150,000 clones, 80% to 90% of them singletons. The origin of this receptor is a man between 60 and 75 years old with active or convalescent COVID-19. The rearrangement uses TRBV6-5 and TRBJ1-1, with no clear D. The sequenced sample consisted of peripheral blood. CDR3 DNA sequence: TGTGCCAGTACCCGATCCGGGTTGAACACTGAAGCTTTCTTT. It codes for CASTRSGLNTEAFF.